The rows below give T cell receptor beta chains drawn from one sample of a study of cytomegalovirus exposure and HLA in healthy donors. Sequencing used immunoSEQ multiplex PCR; TCRdb keeps in-frame clones, though not all of them. The sample contains about 170,000 clones, about 85% of which appear only once. The sequencing input was PBMCs. Every receptor here comes from a man in his thirties or forties in good health and CMV-seropositive. The CDR3 runs from the conserved cysteine through the conserved F or W. A D gene is named only where the DNA matches it firmly. For some rows the clone size is stated as once, few or many, or as a class when expanded; others skip it.

cdr3_nt: TGTGCTAGTGGTTTTGTAGGGGCACGGCAGCCCCAGCATTTT
cdr3_aa: CASGFVGARQPQHF
v_call: TRBV12-5
j_call: TRBJ1-5
d_call: -
clone_size: -

cdr3_nt: TGTGCCAGCAGCCAATTTATGGGCCCAGATACGCAGTATTTT
cdr3_aa: CASSQFMGPDTQYF
v_call: TRBV14
j_call: TRBJ2-3
d_call: -
clone_size: -

cdr3_nt: TGTGCCAGCTCACCACCTAACTCCGAAGAGACCCAGTACTTC
cdr3_aa: CASSPPNSEETQYF
v_call: TRBV18
j_call: TRBJ2-5
d_call: -
clone_size: -

cdr3_nt: TGTGCCAGTAGTATAGCGCAGACATTCTTAAATGAGCAGTTCTTC
cdr3_aa: CASSIAQTFLNEQFF
v_call: TRBV19
j_call: TRBJ2-1
d_call: -
clone_size: -

cdr3_nt: TGTGCCAGCAGTGACGTCGGGAGGCGCAGCGGCGGGGAGCTGTTTTTT
cdr3_aa: CASSDVGRRSGGELFF
v_call: TRBV2
j_call: TRBJ2-2
d_call: TRBD2
clone_size: -

cdr3_nt: TGTGCCAGCAGCGCACGAGCTTCTTGGACAGGGCCGAACGAGCAGTACTTC
cdr3_aa: CASSARASWTGPNEQYF
v_call: TRBV9
j_call: TRBJ2-7
d_call: TRBD1
clone_size: -

cdr3_nt: TGTTCCAGCAGCTCTCAGGGGCGCCCCTACGAGCAGTACTTC
cdr3_aa: CSSSSQGRPYEQYF
v_call: TRBV7-9
j_call: TRBJ2-7
d_call: -
clone_size: -

cdr3_nt: TGTGCCAGCAGCTTGAAGGTTAGCGGGGAGGCCCAGTACTTC
cdr3_aa: CASSLKVSGEAQYF
v_call: TRBV5-4
j_call: TRBJ2-5
d_call: TRBD2
clone_size: -

cdr3_nt: TGTGCCAGCAGCTCCCCCCCGATGGCAGGGATGGCTTTCTTT
cdr3_aa: CASSSPPMAGMAFF
v_call: TRBV11-2
j_call: TRBJ1-1
d_call: -
clone_size: -

cdr3_nt: TGTGCCAGCAGCCTGGACAGGGGAACTGTATATGGCTACACCTTC
cdr3_aa: CASSLDRGTVYGYTF
v_call: TRBV28
j_call: TRBJ1-2
d_call: TRBD1
clone_size: -

cdr3_nt: TGTGCCAGTAGTTTAAACAGGGGGGGGAACTATGGCTACACCTTC
cdr3_aa: CASSLNRGGNYGYTF
v_call: TRBV19
j_call: TRBJ1-2
d_call: TRBD1
clone_size: -

cdr3_nt: TGTGCCAGCAGTTACGGGTGGGGGGACACTGAAGCTTTCTTT
cdr3_aa: CASSYGWGDTEAFF
v_call: TRBV6-5
j_call: TRBJ1-1
d_call: -
clone_size: -

cdr3_nt: TGTGCCAGCAGTTTAGAGAGCGGGAGGGCTAAAGATACGCAGTATTTT
cdr3_aa: CASSLESGRAKDTQYF
v_call: TRBV27
j_call: TRBJ2-3
d_call: TRBD2
clone_size: once

cdr3_nt: TGCGCCAGCAGCCATGGACAGGGTAGGCCAGATACGCAGTATTTT
cdr3_aa: CASSHGQGRPDTQYF
v_call: TRBV4-1
j_call: TRBJ2-3
d_call: TRBD1
clone_size: -

cdr3_nt: TGTGCCAGCAGGTGGGACAGGGGATGGTCACCCCTCCACTTT
cdr3_aa: CASRWDRGWSPLHF
v_call: TRBV6-5
j_call: TRBJ1-6
d_call: TRBD1
clone_size: -

cdr3_nt: TGTGCCAGCAGCTTAGAACGGTCGGCGGGACTAGCGGAGCTCTACGAGCAGTACTTC
cdr3_aa: CASSLERSAGLAELYEQYF
v_call: TRBV7-8
j_call: TRBJ2-7
d_call: TRBD2
clone_size: -

cdr3_nt: TGTGCCAGCAGTTCCCTACAGCGGGCCGGGGATACGCAGTATTTT
cdr3_aa: CASSSLQRAGDTQYF
v_call: TRBV6-5
j_call: TRBJ2-3
d_call: -
clone_size: -

cdr3_nt: TGTGCCAGCAGTTTCGTTCCCGAGGACAATGAGCAGTTCTTC
cdr3_aa: CASSFVPEDNEQFF
v_call: TRBV7-8
j_call: TRBJ2-1
d_call: -
clone_size: -